A single sample gave rise to the 32 T cell receptor beta chains below, sequenced in a study of human CD8 memory T cell subsets. Sequencing libraries of TCR beta were made by UMI-labeled 5' RACE. No DNA is given; TCRdb re-called the 5' RACE reads and lists each CDR3 protein once. The sample holds roughly 4,800 distinct CDR3 sequences. The sample taken for sequencing was CD8+ effector memory T cells (TEM) sorted from PBMCs. Subset here: effector memory CD8 T cells, CCR7- CD45RO+ CD95+. The receptors shown here come from a human donor in good health.

CDR3 amino acids: CASSLVAGEVSRAYEQYF. The chain joins TRBV27 to TRBJ2-7; the D gene TCRdb calls, TRBD2, cannot be checked with no DNA. CDR3 size: 18 residues. Germline V gene lookup returns CDR1 MNHEY and CDR2 SMNVEV (reference sequence).

The V call is TRBV4-2, the J call TRBJ2-7; TCRdb picks TRBD2, but there is no DNA to check that call. This CDR3 comprises 16 residues. Per germline, CDR1 LGHNA and CDR2 YNFKEQ. This CDR3 is CASSQDGTSGGYEQYF.

V gene TRBV6-2 or TRBV6-3 combines with J gene TRBJ2-1. The CDR3 has 13 residues. CDR1 and CDR2 (germline): MNHEY, SVGEGT. CDR3 in amino acids: CASSYSANNEQFF.

The chain links TRBV29-1 to TRBJ1-2; there is no DNA to check the TCRdb D call of TRBD1. The CDR3 runs to 11 residues. The germline CDR1 and CDR2 sequences are SQVTM and ANQGSEA. The CDR3 is CSVGRADGYTF.

V usage is TRBV6-2 or TRBV6-3 and J usage is TRBJ2-5; the TCRdb D gene call, TRBD1, has no DNA to confirm it. This CDR3 spans 16 amino acids. CDR1 is MNHEY, CDR2 SVGEGT, per germline. CDR3 sequence reads: CASKPWLRGDQETQYF.

This chain connects TRBV29-1 to TRBJ2-7; TCRdb's D call, TRBD2, is unchecked because there is no DNA. This CDR3 is 11 amino acids long. The germline V gene has CDR1 SQVTM and CDR2 ANQGSEA. CDR3 loop: CSVGREYEQYF.

By frequency, this clonotype registers medium-sized. The V and J genes are TRBV6-5 and TRBJ2-6. The CDR3 runs to 15 residues. Germline values: CDR1 MNHEY, CDR2 SVGAGI. The CDR3 reads CASSYESSGANVLTF.

V gene TRBV5-4 combines with J gene TRBJ1-4. CDR1 is SGHNT and CDR2 is YYREEE in the germline V gene (reference sequence). CDR3 length equals 13 residues. The CDR3 protein is CASSIGEAEKLFF.

The J gene is TRBJ2-1, the V gene TRBV20-1. CDR3 length equals 15 residues. Germline CDR1 reads DFQATT; CDR2 reads SNEGSKA (reference sequence). CDR3 sequence: CSARDILADYNEQFF.

CDR3 sequence: CSVGLADPPEQFF. The rearrangement joins TRBV29-1 to TRBJ2-1; the D call from TCRdb, TRBD2, cannot be confirmed without DNA. Germline values: CDR1 SQVTM, CDR2 ANQGSEA. This CDR3 region has 13 residues.

V is TRBV25-1 and J is TRBJ1-1. The CDR3 sequence is 14 residues long. The germline V gene encodes CDR1 MGHDK and CDR2 SYGVNS. The CDR3: CASSAFTRNTEAFF.

By frequency, this clonotype registers medium-sized. V is TRBV5-5 and J is TRBJ1-1; TCRdb's D call of TRBD1 is untestable without DNA. Germline CDR1 is SGHKS and CDR2 is YYEKEE (reference sequence). There are 17 residues in the CDR3. The CDR3 loop is CASSSRGSGALGTEAFF.

The chain joins TRBV6-4 to TRBJ2-3; TCRdb names TRBD2, which stays unverified in the absence of DNA. Germline CDR1 and CDR2: MRHNA and SNTAGT. The CDR3 contains 15 residues. CDR3 protein: CASSDSETGPDTQYF.

This rearrangement joins TRBV29-1 to TRBJ2-2; without DNA, the TCRdb call of TRBD2 cannot be checked. Germline CDR1 and CDR2: SQVTM and ANQGSEA. This CDR3 comprises 14 residues. The CDR3 loop is CSVEIGGEAGELFF.

The chain recombines TRBV5-1 with TRBJ1-4; the D gene TCRdb calls, TRBD1, cannot be checked with no DNA. Looked up from germline, CDR1 is SGHRS and CDR2 is YFSETQ. CDR3 length equals 14 residues. The CDR3 protein is CASSLGTGDEKLFF.

This clonotype registers medium-sized by frequency. The V and J genes are TRBV20-1 and TRBJ2-1. The length of the CDR3 is 14 residues. Germline lookup yields CDR1 DFQATT and CDR2 SNEGSKA (reference sequence). CDR3 in amino acids: CSARDRSDVGEQFF.

This clonotype shows up as medium-sized by frequency. This rearrangement joins TRBV6-4 to TRBJ2-1. The CDR3 covers 15 residues. Germline V lookup: CDR1 MRHNA, CDR2 SNTAGT. CDR3 region: CASSTAGGSYNEQFF.

Measured by frequency, this clonotype is medium-sized. The chain couples TRBV19 to TRBJ1-1. This CDR3 comprises 13 residues. Germline loops: CDR1 LNHDA, CDR2 SQIVND (reference sequence). CDR3 sequence reads: CASSLGARTEAFF.

The chain recombines TRBV6-4 with TRBJ2-1; TCRdb's assignment of TRBD2 cannot be checked, as there is no DNA. This CDR3 region has 15 residues. Per the germline V gene, CDR1 is MRHNA and CDR2 is SNTAGT. The CDR3 sequence is CASSDSSGGANEQFF.

Frequency places this clonotype as medium-sized. The gene calls are TRBV4-3 and TRBJ2-1. This CDR3 contains 15 residues. Germline CDR1 and CDR2: LGHNA and YSLEER. The CDR3 sequence is CASSQDFDSYNEQFF.

This sequence joins TRBV15 and TRBJ2-1; TCRdb lists TRBD2, though no DNA is available to test this call. The CDR3 extends over 14 amino acids. Germline V gene sequence: CDR1 LNHNV, CDR2 YYDKDF (reference sequence). The chain's CDR3 is CATSMAGGNNEQFF.

V and J are TRBV29-1 and TRBJ2-1; TCRdb returns TRBD1, unconfirmable since there is no DNA. The CDR3 sequence is 17 residues long. Germline CDR1 reads SQVTM; CDR2 reads ANQGSEA. This chain's CDR3 is CSVVSGSRLRSYNEQFF.

The V gene is TRBV12-3 or TRBV12-4, the J gene TRBJ2-1; absent DNA, TCRdb's TRBD2 call cannot be checked. The CDR3 has 15 amino acids. The CDR3 loop is CASSTSGGAYNEQFF.

The chain couples TRBV6-1 to TRBJ1-4; TCRdb outputs TRBD1, but without DNA this stays unchecked. CDR1 and CDR2 (germline): MNHNS, SASEGT. The CDR3 extends over 14 amino acids. CDR3 residues: CASRQGPTNEKLFF.

The genes are TRBV12-3 or TRBV12-4 and TRBJ1-1; the D call of TRBD1 rests on TCRdb alone, since no DNA is present to check it. This CDR3 is 15 amino acids long. The CDR3: CASSLSRSLDTEAFF.

The gene calls are TRBV20-1 and TRBJ1-1. Germline lookup yields CDR1 DFQATT and CDR2 SNEGSKA (reference sequence). The CDR3 runs 14 residues. This chain's CDR3 is CSARALDKNTEAFF.

The chain joins TRBV18 to TRBJ2-3; TCRdb's D call, TRBD1, is unchecked because there is no DNA. Germline V CDR1 and CDR2: KGHSH, LQKENI. The CDR3 is 16 residues long. This chain's CDR3 is CASSSIGRQVGDTQYF.

This CDR3 reads CAWSGDRNQETQYF. This chain connects TRBV30 to TRBJ2-5. Per the germline V gene, CDR1 is GTSNPN and CDR2 is SVGIG (reference sequence). CDR3 length equals 14 residues.

V gene TRBV20-1 combines with J gene TRBJ2-7; TCRdb proposes TRBD2, but this gene call is untestable without DNA. Germline V gene data show CDR1 as DFQATT and CDR2 as SNEGSKA (reference sequence). The CDR3 has 15 residues. CDR3 residues: CSARGTSGGIYEQYF.

The rearrangement joins TRBV4-3 to TRBJ2-1. This CDR3 spans 16 amino acids. Germline-derived CDR1 and CDR2 are LGHNA and YSLEER. The CDR3 reads CASSQGVGHNNNEQFF.

This chain links TRBV12-3 or TRBV12-4 with TRBJ2-1; TCRdb's D call of TRBD2 is untestable without DNA. The CDR3 extends over 16 amino acids. The CDR3: CASSLWRDFVRGEQFF.

This clonotype is classed as medium-sized by frequency. J is TRBJ2-1 and V is TRBV30; absent DNA, TCRdb's TRBD1 call cannot be checked. The CDR3 contains 14 residues. Germline V lookup: CDR1 GTSNPN, CDR2 SVGIG (reference sequence). CDR3 in amino acids: CAWSIGTDYNEQFF.